The clone carrying this T cell receptor (beta chain) was seen a single time. Treatment reported: over 15 received Ad26.COV2.S at low or high dose, single or two shots; about 5 received placebo; per-sample allocation not given. Sampling occurred on day 63 after the first vaccine or placebo injection. Sequenced by immunoSEQ multiplex PCR; TCRdb stores in-frame clones only, minus some. The sample holds about 390,000 clones, about 90% seen once. The source of the sample is a study of Ad26.COV2.S vaccination and SARS-CoV-2 variants. Turning to the study itself: Donor had been placed in the Ad26.COV2.S arm of the COV1001 trial.

The TCR sequence derives from a person between 18 and 65 years old who received the Ad26.COV2.S COVID-19 vaccine or a placebo. The source material was peripheral blood, sampled in a trial of Ad26.COV2.S vaccine versus placebo.

CDR3 sequence reads: CSGGDQETQYF. In nucleotides, the CDR3 is TGCAGTGGGGGGGACCAAGAGACCCAGTACTTC. The chain couples TRBV20-1 to TRBJ2-5; D is possibly TRBD2 (6 bases). CDR1 DFQATT and CDR2 SNEGSKA come from the germline V gene (reference sequence). V gave up 7 bases and J gave up 0 bases, with 6 bases separating them. This CDR3 spans 11 amino acids.